The next 22 T cell receptor beta chains were all read from a single sample in a study of CXCR3-negative and CXCR3-positive naive CD8 T cells. Via 5' RACE with UMI labels, TRB cDNA libraries were prepared. TCRdb derives one entry per CDR3 protein from the 5' RACE reads, leaving out DNA. This sample's table has about 56,000 distinct CDR3 sequences. The sequenced material came from memory CD8+ T cells from blood. These receptor sequences come from a human donor in good health. Some clones in this sample may be carry-over from other donors' samples.

The J gene is TRBJ2-7, the V gene TRBV29-1; TCRdb's D call of TRBD2 is untestable without DNA. From germline, CDR1 is SQVTM and CDR2 ANQGSEA. This CDR3 has 14 amino acids. The CDR3 is CSVMGALGIYEQYF.

The chain joins TRBV20-1 to TRBJ2-7; no DNA is available, so the TRBD1 call from TCRdb remains unchecked. The CDR3 consists of 14 residues. CDR1 and CDR2 from the germline V gene are DFQATT and SNEGSKA (reference sequence). The CDR3 protein is CSARSGIYPYEQYF.

This chain joins TRBV19 and TRBJ2-7; TCRdb names TRBD1, which stays unverified in the absence of DNA. The CDR3 length is 14 residues. The germline CDR1 and CDR2 sequences are LNHDA and SQIVND (reference sequence). CDR3 amino acids: CASSSHPPVYEQYF.

CDR3: CASSASEGGPLHF. This sequence joins TRBV6-4 and TRBJ1-6; TCRdb gives TRBD1 as the D gene, but with no DNA this cannot be confirmed. CDR1 is MRHNA, CDR2 SNTAGT, per germline. CDR3 length: 13 amino acids.

This chain links TRBV25-1 with TRBJ2-2. CDR3 length equals 13 residues. Germline V gene lookup returns CDR1 MGHDK and CDR2 SYGVNS. CDR3 region: CEFQVIRPGELFF.

The chain couples TRBV7-2 to TRBJ2-7; TCRdb names TRBD1, which stays unverified in the absence of DNA. In germline, CDR1 is SGHTA, CDR2 FQGNSA. This CDR3 has 14 amino acids. The CDR3 region is CASSVYRDSYEQYF.

The J gene is TRBJ2-1, the V gene TRBV3-1; TCRdb's assignment of TRBD1 cannot be checked, as there is no DNA. Looked up from germline, CDR1 is LGHDT and CDR2 is YNNKEL (reference sequence). The CDR3 has 16 residues. CDR3 region: CASSQDIETGHNEQFF.

The J gene is TRBJ2-3, the V gene TRBV20-1; TCRdb lists TRBD2, though no DNA is available to test this call. Germline CDR1 and CDR2: DFQATT and SNEGSKA (reference sequence). The CDR3 is 16 amino acids. The CDR3 protein is CSARDWTSAHTDTQYF.

The J gene is TRBJ2-1, the V gene TRBV7-3. Looked up from germline, CDR1 is SGHTA and CDR2 is FQGTGA. CDR3 length: 15 amino acids. CDR3 residues: CASSLGVGSYDEQFF.

The chain combines TRBV7-2 with TRBJ2-3. The germline gives CDR1 SGHTA, CDR2 FQGNSA. The length of the CDR3 is 15 residues. The CDR3 loop is CASSPREYSTDTQYF.

The chain carries TRBV14 and TRBJ2-1; the TRBD1 assignment by TCRdb is unverifiable without DNA. The CDR3 is 14 residues long. Germline V CDR1 and CDR2: SGHDN, FVKESK. This CDR3 reads CASSLTGVYNEQFF.

The V and J genes are TRBV7-9 and TRBJ1-4. The CDR3 sequence is 14 residues long. CDR1 is SEHNR and CDR2 is FQNEAQ in the germline V gene (reference sequence). The CDR3 here is CASSGANTNEKLFF.

The rearrangement uses TRBV11-2 and TRBJ2-7; TCRdb reports TRBD2, a call that lacks DNA to check it against. The CDR3 totals 12 residues. Per the germline V gene, CDR1 is SGHAT and CDR2 is FQNNGV. Here the CDR3 reads CASRGLPNEQYF.

This chain connects TRBV7-9 to TRBJ2-7. Per germline, CDR1 SEHNR and CDR2 FQNEAQ (reference sequence). This CDR3 has 12 amino acids. The CDR3 loop reads CASRPAIGEQYF.

The genes are TRBV11-2 and TRBJ2-3; TCRdb selects TRBD1, and the lack of DNA leaves this call unchecked. Germline-derived CDR1 and CDR2 are SGHAT and FQNNGV. CDR3 length equals 14 residues. The CDR3 loop reads CASSLSRGTDTQYF.

The chain has TRBV14 and TRBJ2-7; the D call of TRBD1 rests on TCRdb alone, since no DNA is present to check it. The germline gives CDR1 SGHDN, CDR2 FVKESK. The CDR3 contains 15 residues. The CDR3 sequence: CASSQDGGHSYEQYF.

The CDR3: CASSPRQGSTEAFF. The rearrangement joins TRBV7-7 to TRBJ1-1; with no DNA, the TCRdb D assignment of TRBD1 cannot be verified. The CDR3 has 14 residues. Germline V gene sequence: CDR1 SSHAT, CDR2 FNYEAQ (reference sequence).

The chain recombines TRBV7-9 with TRBJ1-2. The CDR3 sequence is 14 residues long. Germline loops: CDR1 SEHNR, CDR2 FQNEAQ (reference sequence). The CDR3 is CASSLVLRPYGYTF.

This chain connects TRBV20-1 to TRBJ2-3; checking the TCRdb D call of TRBD1 is not possible without DNA. The CDR3 is 14 residues long. Germline values: CDR1 DFQATT, CDR2 SNEGSKA (reference sequence). The CDR3: CSASRDLSTDTQYF.

V is TRBV7-9 and J is TRBJ2-7; the D call of TRBD1 rests on TCRdb alone, since no DNA is present to check it. The CDR3 has 14 amino acids. CDR1 is SEHNR, CDR2 FQNEAQ, per germline (reference sequence). The CDR3 region is CASSPPTVTYEQYF.

The rearrangement uses TRBV4-3 and TRBJ2-1; TCRdb lists TRBD2, though no DNA is available to test this call. This CDR3 has 13 residues. CDR1 is LGHNA and CDR2 is YSLEER in the germline V gene. This CDR3 is CASSRFSGNEQFF.

The V call is TRBV29-1, the J call TRBJ1-3. Germline V gene sequence: CDR1 SQVTM, CDR2 ANQGSEA. There are 16 residues in the CDR3. The CDR3 sequence is CSVEDPGFAPGNTIYF. The full variable domain, rest sourced from reference TRBV29-1 and TRBJ1-3, is SAVISQKPSRDICQRGTSLTIQCQVDSQVTMMFWYRQQPGQSLTLIATANQGSEATYESGFVIDKFPISRPNLTFSTLTVSNMSPEDSSIYLCSVEDPGFAPGNTIYFGEGSWLTVV.